One and the same sample provided the 32 T cell receptor beta chains below, sequenced in a study of blood T cell repertoires in COVID-19. Profiling relied on immunoSEQ multiplex PCR, and the TCRdb table lists in-frame clones only, not all of them. The sample includes about 180,000 clones, around three quarters of them seen just once. Material: peripheral blood. The source is a man between 65 and 85 years old with active or convalescent COVID-19.

This clone was seen once. V is TRBV5-4 and J is TRBJ2-1; D not certain. Deletions cut 3 bases from V and 6 bases from J, with 13 bases between. Germline V gene sequence: CDR1 SGHNT, CDR2 YYREEE (reference sequence). The CDR3 contains 14 residues. In DNA form, the CDR3 reads TGTGCCAGCAGCTGGGCTATTATGGGCAATGAGCAGTTCTTC. Amino acid sequence: CASSWAIMGNEQFF.

The chain combines TRBV10-1 with TRBJ1-1, with D possibly matching TRBD1 (6 bases). V was pared by 7 bases and J by 1 base, with 13 bases between. Germline values: CDR1 WNHNN, CDR2 SYGVQD (reference sequence). The CDR3 runs to 14 residues. Here the CDR3 reads CASIVRGKNTEAFF. CDR3 DNA: TGCGCCAGCATCGTAAGGGGGAAGAACACTGAAGCTTTCTTT.

V usage is TRBV19 and J usage is TRBJ1-5; TRBD1 agrees at 7 bases. V was pared by 8 bases and J by 7 bases, with 11 bases of the junction left unmatched. The CDR3 runs 14 residues. Germline V gene sequence: CDR1 LNHDA, CDR2 SQIVND (reference sequence). CDR3 coding DNA: TGTGCCAGTGCGGGACAGAGCACTCGCCAGCCCCAGCATTTT. Its translation: CASAGQSTRQPQHF.

This clone was recorded a few times. The chain has TRBV30 and TRBJ1-1; D is ambiguous. The V end was cut by 3 bases, the J end by 4 bases, with 6 bases between. The CDR3 runs to 11 residues. The germline gives CDR1 GTSNPN, CDR2 SVGIG (reference sequence). The CDR3 spells CAWRIGTEAFF. CDR3 nucleotides: TGTGCCTGGAGAATCGGCACTGAAGCTTTCTTT. Combining the CDR3 with reference TRBV30 and TRBJ1-1 gives the whole variable domain SQTIHQWPATLVQPVGSPLSLECTVEGTSNPNLYWYRQAAGRGLQLLFYSVGIGQISSEVPQNLSASRPQDRQFILSSKKLLLSDSGFYLCAWRIGTEAFFGQGTRLTVV.

This chain joins TRBV12-3 or TRBV12-4 and TRBJ1-6; D gene ambiguous. CDR3 size: 12 residues. V was trimmed by 6 bases and J by 5 bases, leaving 5 bases between them. The CDR3 region is CASRQNNSPLHF. The DNA for the CDR3 is TGTGCCAGCAGACAAAATAATTCACCCCTCCACTTT.

This sequence joins TRBV29-1 and TRBJ1-2; 8 nucleotides agree with TRBD1. The V segment lost 1 base and the J segment 4 bases; nucleotides outside the gene matches: 11. The CDR3 runs to 16 residues. CDR1 and CDR2 (germline): SQVTM, ANQGSEA. The CDR3 sequence is CSVEGDTGGEAYGYTF. The DNA for the CDR3 is TGCAGCGTTGAAGGCGATACAGGGGGAGAAGCCTATGGCTACACCTTC.

V usage is TRBV6-2 or TRBV6-3 and J usage is TRBJ2-3; no definite D call. CDR1 and CDR2 (germline): MNHEY, SVGEGT. The CDR3 runs to 17 residues. The V and J ends lost 0 bases and 1 base respectively, with 14 bases between them. The CDR3 sequence: CASSYSVQAIGTDTQYF. DNA for the CDR3: TGTGCCAGCAGTTACTCGGTCCAGGCCATCGGCACAGATACGCAGTATTTT.

The rearrangement uses TRBV2 and TRBJ1-5; D is uncertain. V was pared by 7 bases and J by 6 bases, with 13 bases between. The germline V gene encodes CDR1 SNHLY and CDR2 FYNNEI. The CDR3 spans 13 residues. CDR3 residues: CASIFAEGQPQHF. CDR3 bases: TGTGCCAGCATCTTCGCGGAGGGTCAGCCCCAGCATTTT.

This clone appeared a single time. The V call is TRBV5-1, the J call TRBJ2-5; D is ambiguous. The CDR3 is made up of 12 amino acids. The germline gives CDR1 SGHRS, CDR2 YFSETQ. V dropped 0 bases and J dropped 5 bases, with 5 bases sitting between them. The CDR3 bases are TGCGCCAGCAGCTTGGACGGTGAGACCCAGTACTTC. Protein sequence: CASSLDGETQYF.

V is TRBV5-1 and J is TRBJ2-1, with 12 bases aligning to TRBD2. Losses at the gene ends were 3 bases for V and 4 bases for J; bases not matched to a gene: 5. CDR3 length: 16 amino acids. Germline CDR1 reads SGHRS; CDR2 reads YFSETQ. CDR3 nucleotides: TGCGCCAGCAGCTCAGGACTAGCGGGGTGGTACAATGAGCAGTTCTTC. Translated: CASSSGLAGWYNEQFF.

This chain joins TRBV6-5 and TRBJ1-4; 7 bases map to TRBD1. This CDR3 contains 14 residues. Germline V gene lookup returns CDR1 MNHEY and CDR2 SVGAGI. V was clipped by 10 bases and J by 0 bases; unmatched bases: 5. In DNA form, the CDR3 reads TGTGCCACATCCGGACAGGCAACTAATGAAAAACTGTTTTTT. This encodes CATSGQATNEKLFF.

V usage is TRBV5-1 and J usage is TRBJ1-4, with a weak D call TRBD1 (5 bases). Trimming pared 5 bases from V and 3 bases from J, leaving 14 bases between. The CDR3 has 15 residues. The germline V gene encodes CDR1 SGHRS and CDR2 YFSETQ. The CDR3 bases are TGCGCCAGCAGGGGGCCCGGGAGGTCTAATGAAAAACTGTTTTTT. It specifies CASRGPGRSNEKLFF.

The J gene is TRBJ1-4, the V gene TRBV27, with 10 positions matching TRBD1. J lost 10 bases, V lost 2 bases, and 4 bases had no gene match. The germline gives CDR1 MNHEY, CDR2 SMNVEV (reference sequence). The CDR3 has 14 residues. CDR3 sequence: CASSLGTGEGKLFF. CDR3 bases: TGTGCCAGCAGTTTAGGGACAGGGGAGGGAAAACTGTTTTTT.

The V gene is TRBV6-5, the J gene TRBJ1-2, with D hard to call. The CDR3 is 14 amino acids. Trimming took off 6 bases at V and 6 bases at J, with 17 bases between the two ends. The germline V gene has CDR1 MNHEY and CDR2 SVGAGI. CDR3 residues: CASRKRRKDHGYTF. The CDR3 nucleotides are TGTGCCAGCAGAAAGCGACGCAAAGATCATGGCTACACCTTC.

The J gene is TRBJ1-1, the V gene TRBV7-2; D may be TRBD1 (6 bases). This CDR3 spans 14 amino acids. V lost 3 bases and J 7 bases, leaving 15 bases between the germline ends. Germline CDR1 and CDR2: SGHTA and FQGNSA. The CDR3 loop reads CASSFDRSSVEAFF. Written as DNA, the CDR3 is TGTGCCAGCAGCTTCGACAGGTCCTCCGTTGAAGCTTTCTTT.

This clone was counted many times. The gene calls are TRBV2 and TRBJ1-1; D is undetermined. Trimming pared 8 bases from V and 4 bases from J, leaving 17 bases between. The CDR3 spans 14 residues. Germline V lookup: CDR1 SNHLY, CDR2 FYNNEI. CDR3 sequence: CASAQDGRPTEAFF. The CDR3 DNA reads as TGTGCCAGCGCTCAGGACGGGAGGCCCACTGAAGCTTTCTTT.

The chain carries TRBV30 and TRBJ1-1; D perhaps matches TRBD1 (6 bases). This CDR3 region has 14 residues. Germline V lookup: CDR1 GTSNPN, CDR2 SVGIG (reference sequence). V was clipped by 2 bases and J by 4 bases, with 14 bases between them. The CDR3 is CAWSPGTLSTEAFF. The CDR3 region has the DNA TGTGCCTGGAGTCCAGGGACATTGAGCACTGAAGCTTTCTTT. Combining the CDR3 with reference TRBV30 and TRBJ1-1 gives the whole variable domain SQTIHQWPATLVQPVGSPLSLECTVEGTSNPNLYWYRQAAGRGLQLLFYSVGIGQISSEVPQNLSASRPQDRQFILSSKKLLLSDSGFYLCAWSPGTLSTEAFFGQGTRLTVV.

The chain uses TRBV6-5 and TRBJ1-3; D gene uncertain. The V end was cut by 6 bases, the J end by 8 bases, with 8 bases between. Germline assignment: CDR1 MNHEY and CDR2 SVGAGI. The length of the CDR3 is 11 residues. As DNA, the CDR3 is TGTGCCAGCAGGGGGAGGGACACCATATATTTT. Residues: CASRGRDTIYF.

CDR3 nucleotide sequence: TGTGCCACCAGCGCCACCGGGAGTGGAACAGATACGCAGTATTTT. Translation gives CATSATGSGTDTQYF. The rearrangement joins TRBV15 to TRBJ2-3, with D tentatively TRBD2 (6 bases). Trimming took off 5 bases at V and 3 bases at J, with 15 bases between the two ends. The CDR3 has 15 residues. CDR1 and CDR2 from the germline V gene are LNHNV and YYDKDF (reference sequence).

The gene calls are TRBV7-6 and TRBJ2-7, with 9 bases aligning to TRBD2. The trim removed 1 base at V and 2 bases at J, leaving 3 bases unmatched. The germline gives CDR1 SGHVS, CDR2 FNYEAQ. This CDR3 comprises 15 residues. CDR3 bases: TGTGCCAGCAGCTTAGGGACTAGCGCCACCTACGAGCAGTACTTC. It yields the protein CASSLGTSATYEQYF. Looking up the rest from reference TRBV7-6 and TRBJ2-7 gives the full variable domain: GAGVSQSPRYKVTKRGQDVALRCDPISGHVSLYWYRQALGQGPEFLTYFNYEAQQDKSGLPNDRFSAERPEGSISTLTIQRTEQRDSAMYRCASSLGTSATYEQYFGPGTRLTVT.

This clone appeared a single time. The rearrangement links TRBV30 to TRBJ2-2, with 12 bases aligning to TRBD2. In germline, CDR1 is GTSNPN, CDR2 SVGIG (reference sequence). This CDR3 has 19 amino acids. The V and J ends lost 3 bases and 5 bases, in that order; junction bases with no gene match: 16. As DNA, the CDR3 is TGTGCCTGGAGCGCTACCGGACTAGCGGGACCGGCGGGGACCGGGGAGCTGTTTTTT. Protein product: CAWSATGLAGPAGTGELFF.

The V and J genes are TRBV5-1 and TRBJ1-1; 10 bases are a match to TRBD1. CDR1 SGHRS and CDR2 YFSETQ come from the germline V gene. The CDR3 totals 13 residues. Trimming at V came to 4 bases and at J to 5 bases, leaving 2 bases not matched to a gene. CDR3 sequence (DNA): TGCGCCAGCAGCAGGGACAGGGGTACTGAAGCTTTCTTT. Translated: CASSRDRGTEAFF.

The chain employs TRBV5-1 and TRBJ1-2; TRBD1 matches 8 bases. This CDR3 has 16 amino acids. The junction had 8 bases not matched to a gene; V was cut back by 4 bases and J by 0 bases. Germline V gene lookup returns CDR1 SGHRS and CDR2 YFSETQ. The CDR3 nucleotides are TGCGCCAGCAGCCACGGACAGGGAGCAGCTAACTATGGCTACACCTTC. Residues: CASSHGQGAANYGYTF.

This clone occurred a few times. CDR3 sequence (DNA): TGTGCCAGCAGCGTAGACTCCATGGGACAGGGGTTCAATGAGCAGTTCTTC. It translates to CASSVDSMGQGFNEQFF. The chain links TRBV9 to TRBJ2-1, with 10 bases lining up with TRBD1. The germline gives CDR1 SGDLS, CDR2 YYNGEE. V was clipped by 0 bases and J by 6 bases; unmatched bases: 9. CDR3 size: 17 residues.

The rearrangement uses TRBV28 and TRBJ1-2; 11 nucleotides match TRBD1. Germline-derived CDR1 and CDR2 are MDHEN and SYDVKM. The ends lost 5 bases at V and 6 bases at J; junction bases unmatched: 8. CDR3 size: 15 residues. CDR3 sequence: CASSLSGQGVDGYTF. The CDR3 nucleotides read TGTGCCAGCAGTCTTTCGGGACAGGGGGTCGATGGCTACACCTTC.

The chain couples TRBV6-5 to TRBJ1-4; the D is unclear. This CDR3 is built from 14 residues. The germline V gene encodes CDR1 MNHEY and CDR2 SVGAGI. The V end was cut by 6 bases, the J end by 9 bases, with 17 bases between. The CDR3 nucleotides are TGTGCCAGCAGCCAATCCAGGACGGGAAAAAAACTGTTTTTT. Residues: CASSQSRTGKKLFF.

This rearrangement joins TRBV27 to TRBJ1-6; D perhaps matches TRBD1 (6 bases). Per the germline V gene, CDR1 is MNHEY and CDR2 is SMNVEV (reference sequence). This CDR3 comprises 20 residues. V was cut by 5 bases and J by 0 bases, with 23 bases left in between. The CDR3, as DNA: TGTGCCAGCAGTCTCATCAGGGGCATGCGGGTTGGCTCCTATAATTCACCCCTCCACTTT. Amino acids: CASSLIRGMRVGSYNSPLHF.

This clone was counted at least ten times. The chain couples TRBV19 to TRBJ2-7; D is perhaps TRBD2 (7 bases). Germline CDR1 reads LNHDA; CDR2 reads SQIVND (reference sequence). V was trimmed by 5 bases and J by 3 bases, leaving 17 bases between them. The CDR3 loop spans 15 amino acids. Here the CDR3 DNA reads TGTGCCAGTAGTTTAACGGGCGGGGGCCTCTACGAGCAGTACTTC. This translates into CASSLTGGGLYEQYF.

The chain has TRBV14 and TRBJ1-2, with D hard to call. In germline, CDR1 is SGHDN, CDR2 FVKESK. This CDR3 contains 13 residues. Trimming left V 4 bases short and J 5 bases short, with 11 bases between. The CDR3 coding sequence is TGTGCCAGCAGCCTAGAACCGGGATATGGCTACACCTTC. This sequence encodes CASSLEPGYGYTF.

The chain employs TRBV11-2 and TRBJ1-1; TRBD1 might be the D (5 bases). The CDR3 length is 15 residues. The V end lost 4 bases, the J end lost 4 bases, and 16 bases lay between the germline ends. The germline V gene encodes CDR1 SGHAT and CDR2 FQNNGV. The CDR3 sequence: CASSSKAGWSTEAFF. For the CDR3, the DNA is TGTGCCAGCAGCTCCAAAGCAGGGTGGAGCACTGAAGCTTTCTTT.

V usage is TRBV14 and J usage is TRBJ1-2; TRBD1 agrees at 7 bases. The CDR3 has 14 amino acids. CDR1 SGHDN and CDR2 FVKESK come from the germline V gene. Trimming at V came to 4 bases and at J to 3 bases, leaving 5 bases not matched to a gene. This CDR3 is CASSPGTAYYGYTF. The CDR3, as DNA: TGTGCCAGCAGCCCCGGGACAGCTTACTATGGCTACACCTTC.

In this sample, this clone turned up a few times. J is TRBJ2-7 and V is TRBV6-2 or TRBV6-3; 7 nucleotides match TRBD1. V lost 2 bases, J lost 3 bases, and 1 base stayed unmatched. CDR1 and CDR2 (germline): MNHEY, SVGEGT. The CDR3 loop spans 13 amino acids. CDR3 DNA: TGTGCCAGCAGTTACGACAGGGTCTACGAGCAGTACTTC. Protein sequence: CASSYDRVYEQYF.